Listed here are 5 T cell receptor beta chains from one sample, sequenced in a study of T cell repertoires in ileal Crohn's disease. Profiled with immunoSEQ multiplex PCR; TCRdb holds only in-frame clones, not every one. The table includes roughly 7,200 clones, about 83% detected once. The sample comprised ileal tissue. These receptors were taken from an adult with Crohn's disease.

J is TRBJ2-3 and V is TRBV5-1, with a possible D match to TRBD1 (6 bases). Between the trimmed V and J ends, which lost 0 bases and 6 bases, there was a span of 14 bases. CDR3 length: 15 residues. Germline V gene data show CDR1 as SGHRS and CDR2 as YFSETQ. CDR3 region: CASSLAAGARDTQYF. The CDR3 DNA is TGCGCCAGCAGCTTGGCGGCAGGGGCTAGGGATACGCAGTATTTT.

The chain joins TRBV4-3 to TRBJ2-7; 10 bases match TRBD1. CDR1 is LGHNA and CDR2 is YSLEER in the germline V gene. This CDR3 has 16 residues. Germline trimming cut 0 bases from V and 3 bases from J; bases unmatched to any gene: 5. CDR3 sequence (DNA): TGCGCCAGCAGCCAAGATTGGGGGGACAGGGGCTACGAGCAGTACTTC. Protein sequence: CASSQDWGDRGYEQYF.

V gene TRBV6-1 combines with J gene TRBJ2-1; tentatively, D is TRBD1 (6 bases). Germline-derived CDR1 and CDR2 are MNHNS and SASEGT. CDR3 length equals 13 residues. The germline V and J ends were trimmed by 5 bases and 10 bases, with 15 bases remaining between them. CDR3 in DNA: TGTGCCAGCAGTATACAAACAGGGAGCGAGCAGTTCTTC. It specifies CASSIQTGSEQFF.

The chain joins TRBV4-1 to TRBJ2-4, with D possibly TRBD1 on 5 matching bases. CDR3 size: 15 residues. Per germline, CDR1 MGHRA and CDR2 YSYEKL. The V end lost 4 bases, the J end lost 6 bases, and 16 bases lay between the germline ends. In DNA, the CDR3 is TGCGCCAGCAGCCCGCAAACAGGTCGCCCAAACATTCAGTACTTC. Translation: CASSPQTGRPNIQYF.

This chain connects TRBV6-1 to TRBJ2-7; 15 positions agree with TRBD2. V lost 1 base, J lost 4 bases, and 5 bases stayed unmatched. From germline, CDR1 is MNHNS and CDR2 SASEGT. This CDR3 has 17 residues. This chain's CDR3 is CASSEGTSGRARYEQYF. The CDR3, as DNA: TGTGCCAGCAGTGAAGGGACTAGCGGGAGGGCCCGGTACGAGCAGTACTTC.